The clone carrying this T cell receptor (beta chain) has a single count. The antigen is not known. These data come from a study of cytomegalovirus exposure and HLA in healthy donors. Study-level points and caveats: The study designated 164 TCR beta chains cytomegalovirus-associated.

The CDR3 loop spans 15 amino acids. The V and J ends lost 3 bases and 4 bases respectively, with 14 bases between them. CDR1 and CDR2 from the germline V gene are SGHDT and YYEEEE. Clones were read by immunoSEQ multiplex PCR, and TCRdb kept only the in-frame ones, dropping some. The data contain about 220,000 clones, around nine tenths of them singletons. Specimen: PBMCs. This TCR was recovered from a woman aged 18-30 years in good health and CMV-seronegative. The rearrangement joins TRBV5-6 to TRBJ1-5; a weak D match, TRBD1 (5 bases). The CDR3 sequence: CASSWEAGGNQPQHF. CDR3 coding DNA: TGTGCCAGCAGCTGGGAGGCCGGGGGAAATCAGCCCCAGCATTTT.